These T cell receptor beta chains were read from a single sample in a study of blood T cell repertoires in COVID-19. Here immunoSEQ multiplex PCR was the method, and the copy in TCRdb shows in-frame clones only, minus some. The sample includes fewer than 300,000 clones, roughly 88% of them seen just once. Sequenced input: peripheral blood. The receptors derive from a man in his late teens or twenties with active or convalescent COVID-19. The CDR3 runs from the conserved cysteine through the conserved F or W. A D gene is named only where the DNA matches it firmly. A clone size is listed for some rows: how often the clone was seen (once, few, many), or a class if it is expanded.

v_gene	d_gene	j_gene	abundance	CDR3nt	CDR3aa
TRBV25-1	.	TRBJ1-1	.	TGTGCCAGCAACCAAGGGGGGGTACGGACTGAAGCTTTCTTT	CASNQGGVRTEAFF
TRBV4-3	TRBD1	TRBJ2-6	.	TGCGCCAGCAGCCCACCGGGACAGGGGTCGGGTGGGGCCAACGTCCTGACTTTC	CASSPPGQGSGGANVLTF
TRBV6-5	.	TRBJ2-3	.	TGTGCCAGCAGTTACGGGGGGTCGGATACGCAGTATTTT	CASSYGGSDTQYF
TRBV5-5	TRBD1	TRBJ1-5	.	TGTGCCAGCAGCAGAGGACAGGGACCTAATCAGCCCCAGCATTTT	CASSRGQGPNQPQHF
TRBV27	.	TRBJ2-6	.	TGTGCCAGCAGTTTATCGGGTGGAGGACAGCCCTCTGGGGCCAACGTCCTGACTTTC	CASSLSGGGQPSGANVLTF
TRBV10-3	.	TRBJ2-3	.	TGTGCCATCCGCTTCCCGCCAGGCACGCGACCTGAGCCAGATACGCAGTATTTT	CAIRFPPGTRPEPDTQYF
TRBV2	.	TRBJ1-5	.	TGTGCCAGCAGTGGCAGGGTTGGCAATCAGCCCCAGCATTTT	CASSGRVGNQPQHF
TRBV19	.	TRBJ2-7	.	TGTGCCAGTAGTATGGCAAACTACGAGCAGTACTTC	CASSMANYEQYF
TRBV4-1	.	TRBJ1-6	once	TGCGCCAGCAGCCAAGAGCCGGCCCTAGGGGGGGGTTATTCACCCCTCCACTTT	CASSQEPALGGGYSPLHF
TRBV9	TRBD1	TRBJ2-7	.	TGTGCCAGCAGCGTTACGGGACAGGGGGCGGTAGGGTCCTACGAGCAGTACTTC	CASSVTGQGAVGSYEQYF
TRBV7-9	.	TRBJ1-2	.	TGTGCCAGCAGCTTAGAGACCCACAGTCTCTATGGCTACACCTTC	CASSLETHSLYGYTF
TRBV13	.	TRBJ1-5	.	TGTGCCAGCAGCTTCACCGGGAGCCCCGGTCAGCCCCAGCATTTT	CASSFTGSPGQPQHF
TRBV9	TRBD2	TRBJ2-1	.	TGTGCCAGCAGCGTAGGTGCGGGGGGTAGCTATGAGCAGTTCTTC	CASSVGAGGSYEQFF
TRBV7-2	.	TRBJ1-1	.	TGTGCCAGCAGCTCGCCCCGTTGGGAGGAGATGAACACTGAAGCTTTCTTT	CASSSPRWEEMNTEAFF
TRBV4-2	TRBD2	TRBJ2-1	.	TGTGCCAGCAGCCAAGATAGCGGGGGGGGGAATGAGCAGTTCTTC	CASSQDSGGGNEQFF
TRBV12-3/TRBV12-4	.	TRBJ1-1	.	TGTGCCAGCGCGTATGATCGATGGGCTTTCTTT	CASAYDRWAFF
TRBV5-6	TRBD1	TRBJ1-6	many	TGTGCCAGCAGCCGGAGGGGGCTGCTGTATGAATCCACCCTCCACTTT	CASSRRGLLYESTLHF
TRBV13	TRBD2	TRBJ2-1	.	TGTGCCAGCAGCTTAACTCGGGGGGACGGGAATGAGCAGTTCTTC	CASSLTRGDGNEQFF
TRBV12-3/TRBV12-4	.	TRBJ1-3	few	TGTGCCAGCCAAGGGGCTCGGCACACCATATATTTT	CASQGARHTIYF
TRBV12-3/TRBV12-4	TRBD1	TRBJ2-1	.	TGTGCCAGCAGTTTAGGCAGGGACAGTGAGCAGTTCTTC	CASSLGRDSEQFF
TRBV6-5	.	TRBJ2-2	once	TGTGCCAGCAGTCACGACACCAGGACCGGGGAGCTGTTTTTT	CASSHDTRTGELFF
TRBV6-5	.	TRBJ1-1	.	TGTGCCAGCAGTTACTCTGGGGGGACCTCTGAAGCTTTCTTT	CASSYSGGTSEAFF
TRBV7-9	.	TRBJ1-4	.	TGTGCCAGCAGCTACGGGAATGAAAAACTGTTTTTT	CASSYGNEKLFF
TRBV10-3	TRBD2	TRBJ2-3	.	TGTGCCATCAGACCGGGGCGGGGGGAGACAGATACGCAGTATTTT	CAIRPGRGETDTQYF
TRBV7-9	.	TRBJ2-7	.	TGTGCCAGCAGCCCCTGGGCACCCTCCTACGAGCAGTACTTC	CASSPWAPSYEQYF
TRBV4-1	.	TRBJ2-3	.	TGCGCCAGCAGCTCAAACCGGGACGGGACTAGCACAGATACGCAGTATTTT	CASSSNRDGTSTDTQYF
TRBV19	TRBD1	TRBJ1-1	few	TGTGCCAGTAGTATTAGGACAGGGTGGGTAGCATCGAGCACTGAAGCTTTCTTT	CASSIRTGWVASSTEAFF
TRBV14	TRBD2	TRBJ2-1	once	TGTGCCAGCAGCCAAGTTCGGGGGGTTGGGGATGAGCAGTTCTTC	CASSQVRGVGDEQFF
TRBV4-1	.	TRBJ1-3	.	TGCGCCAGCAGCCAAGTTCAAGGGGGGGCTGGAAACACCATATATTTT	CASSQVQGGAGNTIYF
TRBV11-2	TRBD1	TRBJ1-2	.	TGTGCCAGCAGGGTCACCCCCCGGGACAGAGCTAACTATGGCTACACCTTC	CASRVTPRDRANYGYTF
TRBV5-1	TRBD2	TRBJ2-7	once	TGCGCCAGCAGCTTGGACCAAAAACGTACGAGCGGGGGTCTCGACGAGCAGTACTTC	CASSLDQKRTSGGLDEQYF
TRBV9	.	TRBJ1-1	.	TGTGCCAGCAGCGTGGGGGGGACGGACACTGAAGCTTTCTTT	CASSVGGTDTEAFF
TRBV24-1	TRBD2	TRBJ2-1	.	TGTGCCACCCAAGGCCCAAGCGGGGACAATGAGCAGTTCTTC	CATQGPSGDNEQFF
TRBV7-6	TRBD1	TRBJ2-7	once	TGTGCCAGCAGCCCCAAAGGGACAGGGGTCTACGAGCAGTACTTC	CASSPKGTGVYEQYF
TRBV28	TRBD1	TRBJ1-5	.	TGTGCCAGCAGTTCCGCAGGGGGGCAGACCAATCAGCCCCAGCATTTT	CASSSAGGQTNQPQHF
TRBV27	TRBD1	TRBJ1-1	.	TGTGCCAGCAGTCTATACCGGGACAGGGGGCAAGCTTTCTTT	CASSLYRDRGQAFF
TRBV29-1	.	TRBJ2-7	.	TGCAGCGTTCGGGGGGCCGGTAGCTCCTACGAGCAGTACTTC	CSVRGAGSSYEQYF
TRBV6-5	.	TRBJ1-1	few	TGTGCCAGCAGCGCGGGACCGACGAACACTGAAGCTTTCTTT	CASSAGPTNTEAFF
TRBV5-4	.	TRBJ2-6	.	TGTGCCAGCAGAAGGGACATTTTAACTGGGGCCAACGTCCTGACTTTC	CASRRDILTGANVLTF
TRBV4-2	.	TRBJ2-5	.	TGTGCCAGCAGCCAAGACGGGGAGCTAAAACAGACCCAGTACTTC	CASSQDGELKQTQYF
TRBV24-1	TRBD1	TRBJ1-5	.	TGTGCCACCAGTGAGGCCGGGACAGGGGCCGAGTATAGCAATCAGCCCCAGCATTTT	CATSEAGTGAEYSNQPQHF
TRBV11-2	.	TRBJ1-2	.	TGTGCCAGCAGCTTCAGGGATGGCTACACCTTC	CASSFRDGYTF
TRBV13	.	TRBJ1-2	.	TGTGCCAGCAGCCTAAGCAGGGTATCGGGTGGCTACACCTTC	CASSLSRVSGGYTF
TRBV27	.	TRBJ1-6	.	TGTGCCAGCAGTTTATCCGAGATATCGCCCCTCCACTTT	CASSLSEISPLHF
TRBV9	TRBD2	TRBJ2-3	.	TGTGCCAGCAGCCCGGGACTAGCGGTGTTCACAGATACGCAGTATTTT	CASSPGLAVFTDTQYF
TRBV5-5	.	TRBJ2-7	.	TGTGCCAGCAGCTTGACTTTTGAGATATTCTACGAGCAGTACTTC	CASSLTFEIFYEQYF
TRBV12-3/TRBV12-4	TRBD1	TRBJ1-1	.	TGTGCCAGCGGACAGGGGTTGAACACTGAAGCTTTCTTT	CASGQGLNTEAFF
TRBV10-3	TRBD1	TRBJ1-6	many	TGTGCCATCAGGCGGACAGGGGAAGGGGGTTCACCCCTCCACTTT	CAIRRTGEGGSPLHF
TRBV9	TRBD2	TRBJ2-3	.	TGTGCCAGCAGCGTAGGTTCTCGGGGGGACCTCGAGGATACGCAGTATTTT	CASSVGSRGDLEDTQYF
TRBV12-3/TRBV12-4	.	TRBJ2-7	.	TGTGCCAGCAGCCTCCCCTCCGACGAGCAGTACTTC	CASSLPSDEQYF
TRBV27	.	TRBJ1-6	.	TGTGCCAGCAGTGTCACAGGGTTTGGCTATAATTCACCCCTCCACTTT	CASSVTGFGYNSPLHF
TRBV2	TRBD1	TRBJ2-6	.	TGTGCCAGCAGTACAGGGGGCTCTGGGGCCAACGTCCTGACTTTC	CASSTGGSGANVLTF
TRBV4-1	.	TRBJ1-5	.	TGCGCCAGCAGCCAATTCGGTGAGGATAGCAATCAGCCCCAGCATTTT	CASSQFGEDSNQPQHF
TRBV10-2	.	TRBJ1-6	few	TGCGCCAGCGCCACGTCAGGGTTGCATTCACCCCTCCACTTT	CASATSGLHSPLHF
TRBV10-2	TRBD1	TRBJ1-2	.	TGCGCCAGCAGTGAGGGACAGGGAAGCGGCTACACCTTC	CASSEGQGSGYTF